Listed below are T cell receptor beta chains from one sample, sequenced in a study of blood T cell repertoires in COVID-19. Profiling relied on immunoSEQ multiplex PCR, and the TCRdb table lists in-frame clones only, not all of them. Of roughly 190,000 clones in the sample, 88% are singletons; the top ten hold under 5%. Sequencing was carried out using peripheral blood. Receptors were obtained from a human donor in a cohort sampled during active COVID-19. CDR3s include the opening cysteine and the closing phenylalanine or tryptophan. Where a row states a size, it is once, few, many or the class of an expanded clone; other rows omit it.

CDR3 protein | clone size | J gene | V gene
CAWIRGQGNYGYTF | . | TRBJ1-2 | TRBV30
CASSIMGAEAFF | . | TRBJ1-1 | TRBV19
CASSQGPPGQAYEQYF | . | TRBJ2-7 | TRBV6-2/TRBV6-3
CASSFSRANEQYF | . | TRBJ2-7 | TRBV5-1
CASSLGQGLSKELFF | . | TRBJ2-2 | TRBV5-1
CAISEGDIQGLGYTF | . | TRBJ1-2 | TRBV10-3
CASSAELGLAGGGEQFF | . | TRBJ2-1 | TRBV9
CASSSNSGWEQYF | . | TRBJ2-7 | TRBV19
CASRQGRNTEAFF | . | TRBJ1-1 | TRBV6-7
CASSPAGTGFRETQYF | . | TRBJ2-5 | TRBV3-1/TRBV3-2
CASSSLMTQRRNTEAFF | . | TRBJ1-1 | TRBV18
CASSPRDRAYNEQFF | . | TRBJ2-1 | TRBV5-4
CASSLAYLGRSSALYGYTF | . | TRBJ1-2 | TRBV11-2
CASSPPGRRGSSYNEQFF | once | TRBJ2-1 | TRBV18
CASSSRQGVAGNTIYF | few | TRBJ1-3 | TRBV21-1
CASSPYGLAGGPKNIQYF | . | TRBJ2-4 | TRBV3-1/TRBV3-2
CASSLRETQYF | . | TRBJ2-5 | TRBV3-1/TRBV3-2
CASSNTGGIDNSPLHF | . | TRBJ1-6 | TRBV5-1
CSVLPGTGVSEQYF | . | TRBJ2-7 | TRBV29-1
CASSPPGQGYEKLFF | once | TRBJ1-4 | TRBV7-9
CASRPGLANTGELFF | . | TRBJ2-2 | TRBV7-9
CATTGVRDGYTF | . | TRBJ1-2 | TRBV19
CASSLGGNRAIGELFF | few | TRBJ2-2 | TRBV11-2
CASSLGGQGTGRSYGYTF | . | TRBJ1-2 | TRBV7-7
CAAGQVEAFF | once | TRBJ1-1 | TRBV7-2
CASSLTSGGIEQFF | . | TRBJ2-1 | TRBV7-2
CASSFRGDEQFF | . | TRBJ2-1 | TRBV12-3/TRBV12-4
CASSFSTEAFF | . | TRBJ1-1 | TRBV28
CASSQRTGANTGELFF | . | TRBJ2-2 | TRBV11-3
CASSVGLAGSEQFF | . | TRBJ2-1 | TRBV5-4
CASSPYPRSPLHF | . | TRBJ1-6 | TRBV6-2/TRBV6-3
CASSQTGGGNQPQHF | . | TRBJ1-5 | TRBV6-5
CASSQDTEGKYGYTF | . | TRBJ1-2 | TRBV4-3
CSVAQGELDTQYF | . | TRBJ2-3 | TRBV29-1
CANADRVLSYEQYF | . | TRBJ2-7 | TRBV6-6
CAISEFMTDTQYF | . | TRBJ2-3 | TRBV10-3
CASRRQYEQYF | . | TRBJ2-7 | TRBV6-5
CATERLAGYNEQFF | . | TRBJ2-1 | TRBV10-3
CASSLLGDNNSPLHF | . | TRBJ1-6 | TRBV27
CASSSGQTMNTEAFF | . | TRBJ1-1 | TRBV5-8
CATSSLAGTPYGYTF | . | TRBJ1-2 | TRBV15
CASSLGDRVDEKLFF | . | TRBJ1-4 | TRBV7-9
CATSRDRGYGYTF | . | TRBJ1-2 | TRBV15
CASSRLGAQETQYF | once | TRBJ2-5 | TRBV27
CASSLSGSSGSEAFF | . | TRBJ1-1 | TRBV7-9
CASTQGSSYEQYF | . | TRBJ2-7 | TRBV12-3/TRBV12-4
CASSSRVSEQYF | . | TRBJ2-7 | TRBV7-2
CASSPGTPPGTQYF | . | TRBJ2-5 | TRBV4-3
CASSLAGQGITEAFF | . | TRBJ1-1 | TRBV11-2
CASSVGGGELFF | . | TRBJ2-2 | TRBV9
CAWSVSAKVNTEAFF | . | TRBJ1-1 | TRBV30
CASSRDFRTDTQYF | . | TRBJ2-3 | TRBV6-5
CATSGDWPHGPYEQYF | . | TRBJ2-7 | TRBV15